Below are 2 T cell receptor beta chains sequenced from a single sample in a study of shared clonotypes between healthy human individuals. The protocol was immunoSEQ multiplex PCR, while the TCRdb copy is restricted to in-frame clones and leaves out a portion. The repertoire consists of some 360,000 clones, with more than 60% occurring once and the leading ten covering less than 11%. Material: memory CD4+ T cells sorted from blood. Subset noted: CD45RA-negative fraction. These receptors originate from a man between 25 and 39 years old in good health.

This clone has only a few counts. This chain joins TRBV15 and TRBJ2-3, with 8 bases aligning to TRBD2. V dropped 4 bases and J dropped 4; count of bases not matched to a gene: 7. The CDR3 is made up of 15 amino acids. Germline loops: CDR1 LNHNV, CDR2 YYDKDF (reference sequence). CDR3: CATSKAGESADTQYF. The CDR3 DNA reads as TGTGCCACCAGCAAAGCGGGAGAGTCCGCAGATACGCAGTATTTT.

The V call is TRBV7-6, the J call TRBJ1-1; D not resolved. This CDR3 has 14 amino acids. Trimming stripped 1 base from V and 3 bases from J, with 9 bases between. Germline-derived CDR1 and CDR2 are SGHVS and FNYEAQ. The CDR3 loop is CASSLGGGYTEAFF. DNA of the CDR3: TGTGCCAGCAGCTTAGGGGGAGGTTACACTGAAGCTTTCTTT. Using reference TRBV7-6 and TRBJ1-1 for the parts outside the CDR3, the full variable domain is GAGVSQSPRYKVTKRGQDVALRCDPISGHVSLYWYRQALGQGPEFLTYFNYEAQQDKSGLPNDRFSAERPEGSISTLTIQRTEQRDSAMYRCASSLGGGYTEAFFGQGTRLTVV.